A selection of T cell receptor beta chains follows, all from one sample in a study of memory CD4+ T cells and cytomegalovirus serostatus. Assay used: immunoSEQ multiplex PCR; TCRdb lists only in-frame clones, some missing. The sample yields 80,000 or so clones, roughly 78% seen once. Sequencing used memory CD4+ T cells from blood. The source of these receptors is an adult in good health and CMV-seropositive. Each CDR3 is given with its conserved first and last residue. The D gene is left open where the match is weak. Clone size, where shown, is once, few, many, or a class for clones that have expanded.

D,V,J,size,DNA,CDR3
-,TRBV27,TRBJ2-3,few,TGTGCCAGCAGTTTAAGGCGTAGAACTACAGATACGCAGTATTTT,CASSLRRRTTDTQYF
-,TRBV28,TRBJ1-1,-,TGTGCCACCAGGACAGTGAACACTGAAGCTTTCTTT,CATRTVNTEAFF
-,TRBV11-2,TRBJ1-4,once,TGTGCCAGCAGCTTTTCCAGGAATAATGAAAAACTGTTTTTT,CASSFSRNNEKLFF
-,TRBV29-1,TRBJ1-1,-,TGCAGCGTTATACCCGGGAACACTGAAGCTTTCTTT,CSVIPGNTEAFF
TRBD1,TRBV5-1,TRBJ1-2,-,TGCGCCAGCAGCTCAAGGGGGCTCGGCTACACCTTC,CASSSRGLGYTF
TRBD1,TRBV25-1,TRBJ1-2,few,TGTGCCAGCAGCGACAGGGGGAACTATGGCTACACCTTC,CASSDRGNYGYTF
TRBD1,TRBV6-4,TRBJ1-2,-,TGTGCCAGCAGTGCTGGTATAACAGGGGGCTATGGCTACACCTTC,CASSAGITGGYGYTF
TRBD2,TRBV6-5,TRBJ2-1,few,TGTGCCAGCAACCCACTAGCGGGGGATAATGAGCAGTTCTTC,CASNPLAGDNEQFF
TRBD1,TRBV5-1,TRBJ1-1,-,TGCGCCAGCGGAACAGGGGCTGAAGCTTTCTTT,CASGTGAEAFF
TRBD1,TRBV7-2,TRBJ1-6,once,TGTGCCAGCAGCTTAATCGAGGGGGCCAAGAGCTCCTATAATTCACCCCTCCACTTT,CASSLIEGAKSSYNSPLHF
TRBD1,TRBV10-3,TRBJ1-2,once,TGTGCCATCAGTGAGTGGGACAGCGACTATGGCTACACCTTC,CAISEWDSDYGYTF
-,TRBV5-1,TRBJ2-1,-,TGCGCCAGCAGCCTTAGCGGCACCTACAATGAGCAGTTCTTC,CASSLSGTYNEQFF
-,TRBV19,TRBJ1-1,-,TGTGCCAGTAGTATCCGATCCCGGAGGATGGCAACTGAAGCTTTCTTT,CASSIRSRRMATEAFF
-,TRBV7-9,TRBJ2-6,-,TGTGCCAGCAGCCGGGACTTCTCTGGGGCCAACGTCCTGACTTTC,CASSRDFSGANVLTF
TRBD1,TRBV5-1,TRBJ2-3,-,TGCGCCAGCAGCTTGGCCGGACAGGGGAGCACAGATACGCAGTATTTT,CASSLAGQGSTDTQYF
-,TRBV2,TRBJ1-5,-,TGTGCCAGCAGTGGCGGGGAAGAAGGGGCGCGACCCCAGCATTTT,CASSGGEEGARPQHF
-,TRBV18,TRBJ1-1,-,TGTGCCAGCTCATCCGTGGGGGAGAACACTGAAGCTTTCTTT,CASSSVGENTEAFF
-,TRBV9,TRBJ2-2,few,TGTGCCAGCAGCGTAGGCGCGAACACCGGGGAGCTGTTTTTT,CASSVGANTGELFF
-,TRBV7-2,TRBJ2-7,few,TGTGCCAGCAGCTTAGAAGACAGATACTACGAGCAGTACTTC,CASSLEDRYYEQYF
-,TRBV7-2,TRBJ1-2,-,TGTGCCAGCAGCTCCTCTGGGGGACCGGGACGGATATATGGCTACACCTTC,CASSSSGGPGRIYGYTF
-,TRBV6-1,TRBJ1-5,-,TGTGCCAGCAGCCTCCACCGACAGTACAATCAGCCCCAGCATTTT,CASSLHRQYNQPQHF
-,TRBV4-3,TRBJ1-5,-,TGCGCCAGCAGCCAAGATAGAGGGCAGCCCCAGCATTTT,CASSQDRGQPQHF
TRBD1,TRBV5-6,TRBJ1-3,-,TGTGCCACCGGACAGGGCCTAGGAAACACCATATATTTT,CATGQGLGNTIYF
TRBD2,TRBV29-1,TRBJ2-1,few,TGCAGCGTTGTAGGGGGGACTAGCGGGGCCTACAATGAGCAGTTCTTC,CSVVGGTSGAYNEQFF
-,TRBV10-2,TRBJ2-7,-,TGCGCCAGCTCCGAGGGGGACCCGAGGGCCTACGAGCAGTACTTC,CASSEGDPRAYEQYF
TRBD2,TRBV5-4,TRBJ2-5,-,TGTGCCAGCAGCCCCAGCGGGGCCTACCAAGAGACCCAGTACTTC,CASSPSGAYQETQYF
-,TRBV9,TRBJ2-1,once,TGTGCCAGCAGCCCCTTAGGACGGACTGGGAATGAGCAGTTCTTC,CASSPLGRTGNEQFF